This TCR beta chain was sequenced in a study of cytomegalovirus exposure and HLA in healthy donors. Across the study: Early on, a data release was issued that held about 85 million unique TCRs from HLA-typed donors.

Healthy people donating bone marrow made up the donors. J lost 5 bases, V lost 3 bases, and 21 bases had no gene match. There are 19 residues in the CDR3. Germline V gene data show CDR1 as SGHNT and CDR2 as YYREEE (reference sequence). The PCR employed 60 Vbeta primers together with 13 Jbeta primers. As originally analysed: Unique TCR beta chains totaled roughly 80 million in a later count, with around 11 million of them shared. TCRdb keeps only in-frame clones here, not all; method: immunoSEQ multiplex PCR. V and J calls and clone size follow that table, whereas D and trimming were derived from the DNA. The sample records some 140,000 clones, approximately 80% being singletons.

This chain links TRBV5-4 with TRBJ2-5; 8 nucleotides align to TRBD1. The specimen sequenced was PBMCs. The sequence derives from a man aged 25 to 40 in good health and CMV-seronegative. The CDR3 nucleotides read TGTGCCAGCAGCTCATATCTCTCAGGGGGCCCCTCGGGTAGGGAGACCCAGTACTTC. Translating gives CASSSYLSGGPSGRETQYF.